A selection of T cell receptor beta chains follows, all from one sample in a study of blood T cell repertoires in COVID-19. Using immunoSEQ multiplex PCR, the repertoire was profiled, and TCRdb retains in-frame clones only, with some absent. The repertoire holds hundreds of thousands of clones, with more than 70% as singletons. The sample was peripheral blood. The receptors here all came from a woman in her twenties or thirties with COVID-19, enrolled during active disease. CDR3s include the opening cysteine and the closing phenylalanine or tryptophan.

CDR3aa	v_gene	j_gene
CASSPGNPTDTQYF	TRBV6-2/TRBV6-3	TRBJ2-3
CASSSQGADSPLHF	TRBV18	TRBJ1-6
CASSQLAGGPSGEQYF	TRBV5-1	TRBJ2-7
CASSYGPRVEQYF	TRBV6-2/TRBV6-3	TRBJ2-7
CASRMGLNTEAFF	TRBV27	TRBJ1-1
CASSLEVAGGNTGELFF	TRBV7-6	TRBJ2-2
CASSLDHPGKLFF	TRBV5-1	TRBJ1-4
CASSLGGAGAEEKLFF	TRBV7-9	TRBJ1-4
CASSPEADTRYGYTF	TRBV18	TRBJ1-2
CASSDGTVTYEQYF	TRBV19	TRBJ2-7
CASSVGGSYPDTQYF	TRBV9	TRBJ2-3
CAISESTGGPYNEQFF	TRBV10-3	TRBJ2-1
CASSLMRNEQFF	TRBV6-2/TRBV6-3	TRBJ2-1
CASSRGTGKETQYF	TRBV21-1	TRBJ2-5
CASSPPGLAGFNEQFF	TRBV7-9	TRBJ2-1
CASSAGRDRGVLLYGYTF	TRBV7-8	TRBJ1-2